A selection of T cell receptor beta chains follows, all from one sample in a study of tumor and adjacent non-tumor tissue in lung cancer. TCRdb ran MiXCR on the multiplex PCR reads and lists one entry per CDR3 protein. The sample lists tens of thousands of distinct CDR3 sequences, 74% occurring once. What was sequenced was distant non-tumor lung tissue. These receptors came from a woman aged 60-75 years with non-small cell lung cancer. CDR3s include the opening cysteine and the closing phenylalanine or tryptophan.

cdr3_aa j_call v_call
CAWESGPGAPLHF TRBJ1-6 TRBV30
CASSYHTPRDGSSYGYIF TRBJ1-2 TRBV6-2/TRBV6-3
CASSWSTEGELFF TRBJ2-2 TRBV11-3
CSVLRDFLSHWQYF TRBJ2-7 TRBV29-1
CASSQEIPGAANSPLHF TRBJ1-6 TRBV4-1
CSVEAGMGSTVAFF TRBJ1-1 TRBV29-1
CACSQEVNTEASF TRBJ1-1 TRBV4-3
CAGSRTSGRWADTQYF TRBJ2-3 TRBV12-3/TRBV12-4
CASSPRLAGESTGDLFF TRBJ2-2 TRBV11-1
CASGPSDDYNSPLHF TRBJ1-6 TRBV6-6
CARWPGLPYNEQFF TRBJ2-1 TRBV4-1
CSVDKTGADYGCIF TRBJ1-2 TRBV29-1
CTSRNREDTEAFF TRBJ1-1 TRBV6-2/TRBV6-3
CASSHTRGDTDTQYF TRBJ2-3 TRBV4-2
CSAGPSGSTYDQYF TRBJ2-7 TRBV29-1
CASSSDGGIGETQYF TRBJ2-5 TRBV12-3/TRBV12-4
CASSYTGTSNGTDTQYF TRBJ2-3 TRBV6-5
CSAGPGTEKGIQYF TRBJ2-4 TRBV20-1
CASSRLGSSREQYF TRBJ2-7 TRBV4-1
CASSQGRSYEQYF TRBJ2-7 TRBV28
CASSLSWSSTLQETQYF TRBJ2-5 TRBV11-3
CASSYTRQRASTGELFF TRBJ2-2 TRBV6-2/TRBV6-3
CVSTYFDEQYF TRBJ2-7 TRBV6-5
CSATGTGENGYTF TRBJ1-2 TRBV20-1
CANIRQGGTEAFF TRBJ1-1 TRBV6-6
CAISEGTGGIYEQYF TRBJ2-7 TRBV10-3
CDSSQIGGQKTQYF TRBJ2-5 TRBV6-5